These 9 T cell receptor beta chains share one sample of origin, sequenced in a study of tumor and adjacent non-tumor tissue in lung cancer. Three rounds of nested PCR, following a modified ARM-PCR protocol, produced the TCRbeta library. TCRdb passed the multiplex PCR reads through MiXCR, listing each CDR3 protein once. The table records fewer than 45,000 distinct CDR3 sequences, roughly 60% of them present only once. This sample's RNA came from whole unsorted tissue. This non-tumor lung sample came from over 3 cm beyond the tumor edge. Sequenced: distant non-tumor lung tissue. These TCRs come from a middle-aged woman with non-small cell lung cancer.

The CDR3 reads CASNAMGSYEQYF. The CDR3, as DNA: TGTGCCAGCAATGCTATGGGGTCCTACGAGCAGTACTTC. The gene calls are TRBV12-3 or TRBV12-4 and TRBJ2-7; D not resolved. V lost 7 bases and J lost 1, with 11 bases in between. The CDR3 loop spans 13 amino acids.

In its sample, this clonotype was seen once. This likely comes from a read error, as the CDR3 has no conserved phenylalanine or tryptophan at its end. Because the CDR3's place on the DNA is in doubt, the DNA is left out and the CDR3 is given as listed by TCRdb. The chain has TRBV11-3 and TRBJ2-5. The CDR3 sequence runs 13 residues, both termini included. The germline gives CDR1 SGHNT, CDR2 YENEEA. This CDR3 is CASSLPPQETHYY.

Of note for this clonotype: A read error may produce the germline difference seen at one junction end. The chain couples TRBV6-2 or TRBV6-3 to TRBJ1-1; TRBD1 might be the D (5 bases). The CDR3 spans 18 residues. Germline V lookup: CDR1 MNHEY, CDR2 SVGEGT. The CDR3 sequence is CASTYHRGAGQDNTEAFF. CDR3 nucleotide sequence: TGTGCCAGCACTTACCATAGAGGGGCCGGGCAGGATAACACTGAAGCTTTCTTT.

Concerning this clonotype itself: Since the CDR3 does not end with the conserved phenylalanine or tryptophan, this likely comes from a read error. The chain is built from TRBV29-1 and TRBJ2-1, with TRBD2 matching over 9 bases. The CDR3 sequence is 13 residues long. The germline CDR1 and CDR2 sequences are SQVTM and ANQGSEA. J lost 8 bases, V lost 8 bases, and 10 bases had no gene match. The CDR3 coding sequence is TGCAGCATCATTAGCGGGAGTGTATATGAGCAGTTCTTA. Translating gives CSIISGSVYEQFL.

This clonotype was picked up many times. V and J are TRBV28 and TRBJ1-6, with a possible D match to TRBD1 (6 bases). The CDR3 totals 16 residues. V was clipped by 7 bases and J by 7 bases, with 20 bases between them. Germline V gene sequence: CDR1 MDHEN, CDR2 SYDVKM. CDR3: CASIPQGRAGNSPLHF. The CDR3 nucleotides are TGTGCCAGCATACCACAGGGACGTGCGGGGAATTCACCCCTCCACTTT. Full variable domain (outside the CDR3, taken from reference TRBV28 and TRBJ1-6): DVKVTQSSRYLVKRTGEKVFLECVQDMDHENMFWYRQDPGLGLRLIYFSYDVKMKEKGDIPEGYSVSREKKERFSLILESASTNQTSMYLCASIPQGRAGNSPLHFGNGTRLTVT.

Of note for this clonotype: A read error may account for a junction end that differs from germline. The gene calls are TRBV29-1 and TRBJ2-1; 8 nucleotides match TRBD2. Germline V gives CDR1 SQVTM, CDR2 ANQGSEA. The CDR3 is 14 residues long. The CDR3 DNA follows: TGTAGCGTGGGGGTGAGCGGGAGCCATTGTGAGCAGTTCTTC. Translation gives CSVGVSGSHCEQFF.

Comment on this clonotype: It may be a read error: a sequence one base away is much more abundant. This rearrangement joins TRBV6-5 to TRBJ2-2, with D unclear. Germline lookup yields CDR1 MNHEY and CDR2 SVGAGI. CDR3 length equals 12 residues. The CDR3 DNA reads as TGTGCCAGCTGTTACCCCACCGGGGAGCTGTTTTTT. Translation: CASCYPTGELFF.

This clonotype occurred many times. The chain combines TRBV5-4 with TRBJ2-5; D ambiguous. This CDR3 has 15 residues. The V end was cut by 4 bases, the J end by 9 bases, with 22 bases between. Germline lookup yields CDR1 SGHNT and CDR2 YYREEE (reference sequence). The CDR3 sequence: CASSLDGRQAVAQYF. As DNA, the CDR3 is TGTGCCAGCAGCCTGGATGGGCGTCAGGCGGTGGCCCAGTACTTC.

On this clonotype itself: Germline is not matched at one junction end, which may reflect a read error. This chain joins TRBV12-3 or TRBV12-4 and TRBJ2-7; D not certain. The length of the CDR3 is 15 residues. CDR3 amino acids: CACSSPGLGIYEQYF. DNA of the CDR3: TGTGCCTGCAGTTCTCCCGGGTTGGGGATCTACGAGCAATACTTC.